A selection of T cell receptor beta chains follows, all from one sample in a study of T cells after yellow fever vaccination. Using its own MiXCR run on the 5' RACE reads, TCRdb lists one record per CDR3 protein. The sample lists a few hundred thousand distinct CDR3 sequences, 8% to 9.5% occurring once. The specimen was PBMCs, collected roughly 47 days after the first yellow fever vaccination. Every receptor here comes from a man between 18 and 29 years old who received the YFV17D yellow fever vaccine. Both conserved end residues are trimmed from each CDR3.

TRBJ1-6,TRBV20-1,SARGGTGGYNSPLH
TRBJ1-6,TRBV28,ASSYRDRVSPLH
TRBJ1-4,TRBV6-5,ASSYGGTNEKLF
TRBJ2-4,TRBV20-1,CARDLSGLAKNIQY
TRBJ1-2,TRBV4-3,ASSQDRGSRGYT
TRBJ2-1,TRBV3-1,ASSHLGSEQF
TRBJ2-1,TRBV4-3,ASSQGLAGGVNEQF
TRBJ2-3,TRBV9,ASSVGPSGDTQY
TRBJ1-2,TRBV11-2,ASSFNYGYT
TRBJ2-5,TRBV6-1,ASRTLLTGGRGETQY
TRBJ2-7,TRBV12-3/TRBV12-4,ASRYPGDEQY
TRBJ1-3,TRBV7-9,ASSLWMGQGSGNTIY
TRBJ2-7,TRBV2,ASSEQGFGYEQY
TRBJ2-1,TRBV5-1,ASSILGNEQF